The rows below give T cell receptor beta chains drawn from one sample of a study of T cell responses to AZD1222 COVID-19 vaccine. Some clones are missing from TCRdb's copy, which holds only in-frame ones; the method was immunoSEQ multiplex PCR. The sample lists tens of thousands of clones, around nine tenths seen once, with about 4.9% in the top ten. Sample: peripheral blood, taken on day 0 of MenACWY control vaccination. Receptor source: an adult in good health. CDR3s include the opening cysteine and the closing phenylalanine or tryptophan.

j_call,v_call,cdr3_aa
TRBJ1-1,TRBV5-1,CASSSGQTNTEAFF
TRBJ2-2,TRBV7-6,CASSAVGNTGELFF
TRBJ1-2,TRBV5-1,CASSAPGQGYGYTF
TRBJ2-1,TRBV5-4,CASSLVETIGSEQFF
TRBJ2-3,TRBV6-6,CASTSTQAQYF
TRBJ1-2,TRBV10-3,CAISNRGRPNGYTF
TRBJ2-2,TRBV9,CASSAGGQNTGELFF
TRBJ1-5,TRBV5-1,CASSPIMGSGRSNQPQHF
TRBJ2-7,TRBV6-2/TRBV6-3,CASSYRIAGGHEQYF
-,TRBV14,CASSQGGGRFSYEQYF
TRBJ2-6,TRBV9,CASSVGVSPGANVLTF
TRBJ2-7,TRBV28,CASRLSSYEQYF
TRBJ2-1,TRBV28,CASTPGYNNEQFF
TRBJ2-1,TRBV6-2/TRBV6-3,CASSSRTSGGNEQFF
TRBJ1-5,TRBV10-2,CASSVGSAGQPQHF
TRBJ1-2,TRBV5-6,CASSLYRDSGYGYTF
TRBJ1-4,TRBV19,CASNSRAATNEKLFF
TRBJ2-1,TRBV2,CASSEITAFSYNEQFF
TRBJ2-7,TRBV7-2,CASSLGTYEQYF
TRBJ2-1,TRBV5-1,CASSFVGGRGVYNEQFF